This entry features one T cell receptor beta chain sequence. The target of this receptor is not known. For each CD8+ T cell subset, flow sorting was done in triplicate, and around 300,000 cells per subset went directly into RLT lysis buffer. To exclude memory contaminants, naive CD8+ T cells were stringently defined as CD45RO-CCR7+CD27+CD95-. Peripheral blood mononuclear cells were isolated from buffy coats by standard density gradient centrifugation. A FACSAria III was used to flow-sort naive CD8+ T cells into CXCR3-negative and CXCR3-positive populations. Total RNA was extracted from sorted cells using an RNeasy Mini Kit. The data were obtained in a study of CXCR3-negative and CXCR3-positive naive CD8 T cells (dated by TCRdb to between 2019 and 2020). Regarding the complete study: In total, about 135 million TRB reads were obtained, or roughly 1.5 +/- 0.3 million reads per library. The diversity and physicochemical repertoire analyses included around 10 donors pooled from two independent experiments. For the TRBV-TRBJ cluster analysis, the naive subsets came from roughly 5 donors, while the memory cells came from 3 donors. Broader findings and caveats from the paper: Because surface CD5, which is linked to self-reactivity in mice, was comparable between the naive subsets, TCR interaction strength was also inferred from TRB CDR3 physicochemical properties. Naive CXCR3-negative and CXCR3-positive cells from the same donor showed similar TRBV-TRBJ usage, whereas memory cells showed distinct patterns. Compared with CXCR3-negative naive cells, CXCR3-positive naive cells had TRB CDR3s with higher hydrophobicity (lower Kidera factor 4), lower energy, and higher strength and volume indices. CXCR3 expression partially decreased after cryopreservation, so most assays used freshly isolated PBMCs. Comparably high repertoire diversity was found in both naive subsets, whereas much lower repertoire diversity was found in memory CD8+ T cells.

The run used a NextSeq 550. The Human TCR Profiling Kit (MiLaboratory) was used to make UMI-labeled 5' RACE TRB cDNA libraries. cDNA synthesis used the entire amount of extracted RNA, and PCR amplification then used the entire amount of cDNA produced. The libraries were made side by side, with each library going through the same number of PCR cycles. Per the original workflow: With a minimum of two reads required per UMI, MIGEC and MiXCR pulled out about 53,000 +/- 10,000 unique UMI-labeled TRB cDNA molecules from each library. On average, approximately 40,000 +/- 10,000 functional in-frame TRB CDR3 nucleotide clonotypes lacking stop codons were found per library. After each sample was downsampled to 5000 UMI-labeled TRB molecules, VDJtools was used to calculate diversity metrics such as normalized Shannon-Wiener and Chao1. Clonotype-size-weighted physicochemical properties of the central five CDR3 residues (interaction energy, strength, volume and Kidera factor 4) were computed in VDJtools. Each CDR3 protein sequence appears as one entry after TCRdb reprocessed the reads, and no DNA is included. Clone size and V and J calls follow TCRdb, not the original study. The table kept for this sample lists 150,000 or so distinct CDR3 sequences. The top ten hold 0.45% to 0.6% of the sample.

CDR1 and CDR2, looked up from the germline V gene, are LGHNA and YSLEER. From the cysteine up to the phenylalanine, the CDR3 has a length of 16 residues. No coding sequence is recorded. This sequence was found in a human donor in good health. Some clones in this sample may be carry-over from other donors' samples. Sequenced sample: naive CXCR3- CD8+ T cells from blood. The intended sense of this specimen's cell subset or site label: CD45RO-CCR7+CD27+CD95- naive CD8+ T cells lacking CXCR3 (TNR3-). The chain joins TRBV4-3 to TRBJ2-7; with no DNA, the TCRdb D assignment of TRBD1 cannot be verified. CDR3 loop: CASSLDGGSGPYEQYF.